The rows below give T cell receptor beta chains drawn from one sample of a study of blood T cell repertoires in COVID-19. Method: immunoSEQ multiplex PCR; TCRdb's copy keeps in-frame clones and lacks some. The table shows around 150,000 clones, with around nine tenths occurring only once. The sequencing sample was made of peripheral blood. The receptors derive from a man in his sixties with active or convalescent COVID-19. CDR3s include the opening cysteine and the closing phenylalanine or tryptophan. D genes are given only for firm matches. Part of the rows lack a size; the others show once, few, many or a class for expanded clones.

v_call	j_call	d_call	clone_size	cdr3_nt	cdr3_aa
TRBV9	TRBJ1-3	NA	once	TGTGCCAGCAGCGTAGGGGGCCTGGGAAACACCATATATTTT	CASSVGGLGNTIYF
TRBV6-6	TRBJ1-2	TRBD1	NA	TGTGCCAGCAGCCACGACAGGGAAGTTGATGGCTACACCTTC	CASSHDREVDGYTF
TRBV9	TRBJ2-3	NA	NA	TGTGCCAGCAGCCGCGGGCTAGGCAGTAGCACAGATACGCAGTATTTT	CASSRGLGSSTDTQYF
TRBV19	TRBJ1-5	NA	NA	TGTGCCAGTAGGGAGGGCGCAGGCAGCAATCAGCCCCAGCATTTT	CASREGAGSNQPQHF
TRBV19	TRBJ2-7	TRBD1	NA	TGTGCCAGTAGTATCTTCGCAGGGGGCCAATACGAGCAGTACTTC	CASSIFAGGQYEQYF
TRBV5-1	TRBJ1-1	NA	NA	TGCGCCAGCAGCTTGGCCTCGACAGAAACTGAAGCTTTCTTT	CASSLASTETEAFF
TRBV5-3	TRBJ2-1	TRBD2	NA	TGTGCCAGAAGCTTGCTGAGCGGGAGGGCCAATGAGCAGTTCTTC	CARSLLSGRANEQFF
TRBV19	TRBJ1-6	TRBD1	NA	TGTGCCAGTAGTATGGGACAGGGCCTTACTAACCTCCACTTT	CASSMGQGLTNLHF
TRBV5-4	TRBJ2-2	NA	NA	TGTGCCAGCAGCCCCGGGGATACCGGGGAGCTGTTTTTT	CASSPGDTGELFF
TRBV28	TRBJ1-4	NA	NA	TGTGCCAGCAGTTTAGGAGGGGTTGGTAATGAAAAACTGTTTTTT	CASSLGGVGNEKLFF
TRBV18	TRBJ2-6	NA	few	TGTGCCAGCTCACCACCGGGGGCCCAGGGTGGGGCCAACGTCCTGACTTTC	CASSPPGAQGGANVLTF
TRBV3-1/TRBV3-2	TRBJ2-7	NA	NA	TGTGCCAGCAGCCAAAGGGCAAGGGGATGGGGGGAGAAGCAGTACTTC	CASSQRARGWGEKQYF
TRBV19	TRBJ1-5	NA	NA	TGTGCCAGTCGACTGAGCAATCAGCCCCAGCATTTT	CASRLSNQPQHF
TRBV11-3	TRBJ2-2	NA	NA	TGTGCCAGCAGCCTAAAGCGAGGAGATACCGGGGAGCTGTTTTTT	CASSLKRGDTGELFF
TRBV5-1	TRBJ1-1	TRBD1	NA	TGCGCCAGCAGCTTGGTATTAACAGGGGGCGGGAACACTGAAGCTTTCTTT	CASSLVLTGGGNTEAFF
TRBV3-1/TRBV3-2	TRBJ2-4	NA	NA	TGTGCCAGCAGCCAAGCGTCAGGAGCCAAAAACATTCAGTACTTC	CASSQASGAKNIQYF
TRBV6-5	TRBJ2-5	TRBD1	NA	TGTGCCAGCAGCCCAGAGGGGACAGGGTCGGAGACCCAGTACTTC	CASSPEGTGSETQYF
TRBV5-1	TRBJ2-1	TRBD2	NA	TGCGCCAGTTCAGTAGATCCGGGACTAGCGGCTTACAATGAGCAGTTCTTC	CASSVDPGLAAYNEQFF
TRBV9	TRBJ1-3	TRBD1	NA	TGTGCCAGCAGCGTAGGACCCTGGGGGACAGGGGATACCTCTGGAAACACCATATATTTT	CASSVGPWGTGDTSGNTIYF
TRBV19	TRBJ1-1	TRBD1	NA	TGTGCCACCAGGGACAGGAACACTGAAGCTTTCTTT	CATRDRNTEAFF
TRBV7-9	TRBJ1-3	TRBD1	NA	TGTGCCAGCAGCTCCTGGGGACAGAGCTCTGGAAACACCATATATTTT	CASSSWGQSSGNTIYF
TRBV5-1	TRBJ2-5	TRBD2	once	TGCGCCAGCAGCAGGAGACTAGCTTCTGAGACCCAGTACTTC	CASSRRLASETQYF
TRBV6-5	TRBJ1-2	NA	NA	TGTGCCAGCAGTTACCCAGGGGAGGGTGGCTACACCTTC	CASSYPGEGGYTF
TRBV27	TRBJ1-3	NA	NA	TGTGCCAGCAGTCCGATCCGGGGAAGGCAAGGAAACACCATATATTTT	CASSPIRGRQGNTIYF